A selection of T cell receptor beta chains follows, all from one sample in a study of siplizumab effects on memory and regulatory T cells. This table comes from immunoSEQ multiplex PCR, and its TCRdb copy is limited to in-frame clones, with some not included. The top ten clones hold 15% of a sample with about 6,500 clones, about 60% of them seen once. Sequencing was carried out using effector memory CD8+ T cells sorted from blood. The receptors derive from a human donor in good health. Each CDR3 is given with its conserved first and last residue. Each record gives: D gene, J gene, V gene, clone size, CDR3 protein, CDR3 DNA. The D gene is left open where the match is weak. Part of the rows lack a size; the others show once, few, many or a class for expanded clones.

d_gene: .; j_gene: TRBJ1-6; v_gene: TRBV19; abundance: .; CDR3aa: CASRWVKMENSPLHF; CDR3nt: TGTGCCAGTAGGTGGGTGAAGATGGAAAATTCACCCCTCCACTTT
d_gene: .; j_gene: TRBJ1-4; v_gene: TRBV6-1; abundance: few; CDR3aa: CASSEARVPFDEKLFF; CDR3nt: TGTGCCAGCAGTGAAGCGCGAGTTCCTTTTGACGAAAAACTGTTTTTT
d_gene: TRBD2; j_gene: TRBJ2-2; v_gene: TRBV2; abundance: .; CDR3aa: CASSGSGVSPGELFF; CDR3nt: TGTGCCAGCAGTGGTAGCGGGGTCAGTCCCGGGGAGCTGTTTTTT
d_gene: .; j_gene: TRBJ1-1; v_gene: TRBV7-9; abundance: .; CDR3aa: CASSLMSGEAFF; CDR3nt: TGTGCCAGCAGCCTAATGTCGGGGGAAGCTTTCTTT
d_gene: .; j_gene: TRBJ1-1; v_gene: TRBV29-1; abundance: .; CDR3aa: CSVESGLNTEAFF; CDR3nt: TGCAGCGTTGAAAGTGGTTTGAACACTGAAGCTTTCTTT
d_gene: .; j_gene: TRBJ1-2; v_gene: TRBV27; abundance: .; CDR3aa: CASSLAGQTYGYTF; CDR3nt: TGTGCCAGCAGTTTAGCTGGACAAACCTATGGCTACACCTTC
d_gene: .; j_gene: TRBJ1-6; v_gene: TRBV28; abundance: few; CDR3aa: CASAKAGTPISPLHF; CDR3nt: TGTGCCAGCGCCAAGGCAGGGACGCCAATTTCACCCCTCCACTTT
d_gene: .; j_gene: TRBJ2-2; v_gene: TRBV5-5; abundance: .; CDR3aa: CASSLSTVWGELFF; CDR3nt: TGTGCCAGCAGCTTGAGCACCGTATGGGGGGAGCTGTTTTTT
d_gene: TRBD2; j_gene: TRBJ2-1; v_gene: TRBV10-3; abundance: .; CDR3aa: CAISESERGVNEQFF; CDR3nt: TGTGCCATCAGTGAGTCTGAGCGGGGGGTTAATGAGCAGTTCTTC
d_gene: TRBD1; j_gene: TRBJ1-2; v_gene: TRBV5-1; abundance: once; CDR3aa: CASSLSPGQGSAGYTF; CDR3nt: TGCGCCAGCAGCTTGTCACCGGGACAGGGATCTGCTGGCTACACCTTC
d_gene: .; j_gene: TRBJ1-5; v_gene: TRBV7-8; abundance: .; CDR3aa: CASSLTGVVFNQPQHF; CDR3nt: TGTGCCAGCAGCTTAACTGGTGTGGTTTTCAACCAGCCCCAGCATTTT
d_gene: TRBD1; j_gene: TRBJ1-2; v_gene: TRBV4-1; abundance: .; CDR3aa: CASSLGQGSDYGYTF; CDR3nt: TGCGCCAGCAGCCTGGGACAGGGATCCGACTATGGCTACACCTTC
d_gene: .; j_gene: TRBJ2-4; v_gene: TRBV14; abundance: .; CDR3aa: CASSQASWGVAKNIQYF; CDR3nt: TGTGCCAGCAGCCAAGCCTCTTGGGGGGTAGCCAAAAACATTCAGTACTTC
d_gene: .; j_gene: TRBJ1-1; v_gene: TRBV5-4; abundance: .; CDR3aa: CASGIHTEAFF; CDR3nt: TGTGCCAGCGGGATCCACACTGAAGCTTTCTTT
d_gene: TRBD2; j_gene: TRBJ2-3; v_gene: TRBV19; abundance: .; CDR3aa: CASSRLAGANTDMQYF; CDR3nt: TGTGCCAGTAGTAGGCTAGCGGGGGCCAACACAGATATGCAGTATTTT
d_gene: .; j_gene: TRBJ1-2; v_gene: TRBV21-1; abundance: .; CDR3aa: CASSSGAFDYGYTF; CDR3nt: TGTGCCAGCAGTTCGGGAGCTTTTGACTATGGCTACACCTTC
d_gene: .; j_gene: TRBJ1-1; v_gene: TRBV5-5; abundance: .; CDR3aa: CASSLGAGLLGEAFF; CDR3nt: TGTGCCAGCAGCTTGGGAGCAGGGCTCTTAGGAGAAGCTTTCTTT
d_gene: TRBD1; j_gene: TRBJ1-6; v_gene: TRBV4-1; abundance: few; CDR3aa: CASSPSTGGNSPLHF; CDR3nt: TGCGCCAGCAGCCCCTCGACAGGGGGTAATTCACCCCTCCACTTT
d_gene: .; j_gene: TRBJ1-2; v_gene: TRBV27; abundance: .; CDR3aa: CASSSTGQGEGYTF; CDR3nt: TGTGCCAGCAGTTCGACAGGTCAGGGAGAAGGCTACACCTTC
d_gene: .; j_gene: TRBJ2-7; v_gene: TRBV4-1; abundance: .; CDR3aa: CASSRSGSEQYF; CDR3nt: TGCGCCAGCAGCCGCTCGGGGAGCGAGCAGTACTTC
d_gene: TRBD1; j_gene: TRBJ2-5; v_gene: TRBV6-1; abundance: .; CDR3aa: CASNAGTGGVETQYF; CDR3nt: TGTGCCAGCAACGCCGGGACAGGGGGGGTGGAGACCCAGTACTTC
d_gene: .; j_gene: TRBJ2-2; v_gene: TRBV2; abundance: .; CDR3aa: CASWGRGLGVAGELFF; CDR3nt: TGTGCCAGCTGGGGGCGAGGACTAGGGGTGGCCGGGGAGCTGTTTTTT
d_gene: .; j_gene: TRBJ1-4; v_gene: TRBV7-9; abundance: .; CDR3aa: CASSLVGDTNEKLFF; CDR3nt: TGTGCCAGCAGCTTAGTTGGAGACACTAATGAAAAACTGTTTTTT
d_gene: .; j_gene: TRBJ1-1; v_gene: TRBV19; abundance: .; CDR3aa: CASSPGQITEAFF; CDR3nt: TGTGCCAGTAGTCCAGGACAGATCACTGAAGCTTTCTTT
d_gene: .; j_gene: TRBJ2-3; v_gene: TRBV5-1; abundance: .; CDR3aa: CASSPGEITDTQYF; CDR3nt: TGCGCCAGCAGCCCGGGGGAGATCACAGATACGCAGTATTTT
d_gene: .; j_gene: TRBJ2-3; v_gene: TRBV19; abundance: .; CDR3aa: CASSPPGTVLTDTQYF; CDR3nt: TGTGCCAGTAGTCCGCCCGGGACGGTGCTCACAGATACGCAGTATTTT
d_gene: TRBD2; j_gene: TRBJ2-1; v_gene: TRBV7-2; abundance: .; CDR3aa: CASSLTSGKHNEQFF; CDR3nt: TGTGCCAGCAGCTTGACTAGCGGAAAACACAATGAGCAGTTCTTC
d_gene: .; j_gene: TRBJ2-1; v_gene: TRBV6-5; abundance: few; CDR3aa: CASSTGLSHNEQFF; CDR3nt: TGTGCCAGCAGTACGGGGCTAAGCCACAATGAGCAGTTCTTC
d_gene: .; j_gene: TRBJ2-1; v_gene: TRBV30; abundance: .; CDR3aa: CASQTVPSYNEQFF; CDR3nt: TGTGCCTCCCAGACAGTTCCATCCTACAATGAGCAGTTCTTC
d_gene: .; j_gene: TRBJ1-6; v_gene: TRBV9; abundance: few; CDR3aa: CASSVGERPLDSPLHF; CDR3nt: TGTGCCAGCAGCGTAGGAGAACGCCCGCTTGATTCACCCCTCCACTTT
d_gene: .; j_gene: TRBJ1-1; v_gene: TRBV6-4; abundance: .; CDR3aa: CASSTGAGGTEAFF; CDR3nt: TGTGCCAGCAGTACGGGTGCAGGAGGGACCGAAGCTTTCTTT
d_gene: TRBD2; j_gene: TRBJ2-1; v_gene: TRBV6-4; abundance: .; CDR3aa: CASSDSSGGANEQFF; CDR3nt: TGTGCCAGCAGTGACTCGAGCGGGGGGGCCAATGAGCAGTTCTTC
d_gene: .; j_gene: TRBJ1-1; v_gene: TRBV6-5; abundance: .; CDR3aa: CASSYGGGGTEAFF; CDR3nt: TGTGCCAGCAGTTACGGAGGGGGGGGAACTGAAGCTTTCTTT
d_gene: .; j_gene: TRBJ2-3; v_gene: TRBV6-4; abundance: .; CDR3aa: CASSGSDTDTQYF; CDR3nt: TGTGCCAGCAGTGGGTCGGACACAGATACGCAGTATTTT
d_gene: TRBD2; j_gene: TRBJ2-2; v_gene: TRBV28; abundance: .; CDR3aa: CASSFSSGTYTGELFF; CDR3nt: TGTGCCAGCAGTTTCTCTAGCGGGACCTACACCGGGGAGCTGTTTTTT
d_gene: .; j_gene: TRBJ1-5; v_gene: TRBV19; abundance: medium-sized; CDR3aa: CASSIFSDQPQHF; CDR3nt: TGTGCCAGTAGTATATTCTCAGATCAGCCCCAGCATTTT
d_gene: .; j_gene: TRBJ2-5; v_gene: TRBV2; abundance: few; CDR3aa: CASSEALVAGASQETQYF; CDR3nt: TGTGCCAGCAGTGAAGCGCTTGTGGCGGGGGCCTCCCAAGAGACCCAGTACTTC
d_gene: TRBD2; j_gene: TRBJ2-5; v_gene: TRBV9; abundance: .; CDR3aa: CASSVEAGGSVEETQYF; CDR3nt: TGTGCCAGCAGCGTAGAGGCCGGGGGGTCGGTTGAAGAGACCCAGTACTTC
d_gene: TRBD2; j_gene: TRBJ2-1; v_gene: TRBV6-4; abundance: few; CDR3aa: CASSDQSGGNEQFF; CDR3nt: TGTGCCAGCAGTGACCAGAGCGGGGGCAATGAGCAGTTCTTC
d_gene: .; j_gene: TRBJ2-7; v_gene: TRBV28; abundance: .; CDR3aa: CASSLSVGEQYF; CDR3nt: TGTGCCAGCAGTTTATCGGTGGGCGAGCAGTACTTC
d_gene: .; j_gene: TRBJ2-3; v_gene: TRBV6-4; abundance: .; CDR3aa: CASSPTGTDTQYF; CDR3nt: TGTGCCAGCAGCCCGACTGGCACAGATACGCAGTATTTT
d_gene: .; j_gene: TRBJ1-3; v_gene: TRBV9; abundance: .; CDR3aa: CASSGDRNTIYF; CDR3nt: TGTGCCAGCAGCGGGGACAGAAACACCATATATTTT
d_gene: TRBD2; j_gene: TRBJ2-2; v_gene: TRBV6-4; abundance: once; CDR3aa: CASSDSSGGANTGELFF; CDR3nt: TGTGCCAGCAGTGATTCTAGCGGGGGGGCGAACACCGGGGAGCTGTTTTTT
d_gene: TRBD1; j_gene: TRBJ2-7; v_gene: TRBV27; abundance: .; CDR3aa: CASRTGGVGAEQYF; CDR3nt: TGTGCCAGCAGGACAGGGGGGGTAGGTGCCGAGCAGTACTTC
d_gene: .; j_gene: TRBJ2-2; v_gene: TRBV19; abundance: .; CDR3aa: CASSTLGDTGELFF; CDR3nt: TGTGCCAGTAGCACCCTGGGGGACACCGGGGAGCTGTTTTTT
d_gene: .; j_gene: TRBJ2-5; v_gene: TRBV13; abundance: .; CDR3aa: CASSLGTGYQETQYF; CDR3nt: TGTGCCAGCAGCTTAGGAACAGGGTACCAAGAGACCCAGTACTTC
d_gene: .; j_gene: TRBJ2-3; v_gene: TRBV29-1; abundance: .; CDR3aa: CSVELYLDTDTQYF; CDR3nt: TGCAGCGTTGAATTGTACTTAGACACAGATACGCAGTATTTT
d_gene: .; j_gene: TRBJ1-3; v_gene: TRBV5-3; abundance: .; CDR3aa: CARSGYGSSGNTIYF; CDR3nt: TGTGCCAGAAGTGGATACGGGAGCTCTGGAAACACCATATATTTT
d_gene: .; j_gene: TRBJ2-2; v_gene: TRBV4-2; abundance: .; CDR3aa: CASSPTMGGTGELFF; CDR3nt: TGTGCCAGCAGCCCCACTATGGGGGGTACCGGGGAGCTGTTTTTT
d_gene: TRBD1; j_gene: TRBJ1-5; v_gene: TRBV19; abundance: once; CDR3aa: CASRKQGVESNQPQHF; CDR3nt: TGTGCCAGTAGAAAACAGGGGGTTGAGAGCAATCAGCCCCAGCATTTT
d_gene: .; j_gene: TRBJ1-5; v_gene: TRBV19; abundance: .; CDR3aa: CAARAQGFDISPQHF; CDR3nt: TGTGCCGCACGAGCCCAGGGTTTCGATATCAGCCCCCAGCATTTT
d_gene: .; j_gene: TRBJ1-5; v_gene: TRBV6-4; abundance: .; CDR3aa: CASSDSSRPLPALQPQHF; CDR3nt: TGTGCCAGCAGTGACTCTAGCAGGCCGCTACCGGCGCTACAGCCCCAGCATTTT
d_gene: .; j_gene: TRBJ2-1; v_gene: TRBV7-6; abundance: .; CDR3aa: CASSLVVFGGSYNEQFF; CDR3nt: TGTGCCAGCAGCTTAGTTGTTTTCGGGGGTTCCTACAATGAGCAGTTCTTC
d_gene: .; j_gene: TRBJ1-2; v_gene: TRBV7-9; abundance: large; CDR3aa: CASSLYSYGYTF; CDR3nt: TGTGCCAGCAGCTTATACAGCTATGGCTACACCTTC
d_gene: .; j_gene: TRBJ2-7; v_gene: TRBV30; abundance: .; CDR3aa: CAWRGLGSYEQYF; CDR3nt: TGTGCCTGGAGAGGGTTGGGATCCTACGAGCAGTACTTC
d_gene: .; j_gene: TRBJ1-3; v_gene: TRBV14; abundance: .; CDR3aa: CASSPTGFSGNTIYF; CDR3nt: TGTGCCAGCAGCCCTACAGGCTTTTCTGGAAACACCATATATTTT
d_gene: TRBD1; j_gene: TRBJ1-5; v_gene: TRBV15; abundance: .; CDR3aa: CATSSGQGESQPQHF; CDR3nt: TGTGCCACCAGCAGTGGACAGGGCGAGAGTCAGCCCCAGCATTTT
d_gene: .; j_gene: TRBJ1-4; v_gene: TRBV7-9; abundance: .; CDR3aa: CASSLGPSTNEKLFF; CDR3nt: TGTGCCAGCAGCTTAGGACCGTCAACTAATGAAAAACTGTTTTTT
d_gene: TRBD2; j_gene: TRBJ2-1; v_gene: TRBV7-9; abundance: .; CDR3aa: CASSLGEVLAAYNEQFF; CDR3nt: TGTGCCAGCAGCTTAGGAGAGGTACTAGCGGCCTACAATGAGCAGTTCTTC
d_gene: .; j_gene: TRBJ1-4; v_gene: TRBV7-2; abundance: .; CDR3aa: CASSLALLGAGEKLFF; CDR3nt: TGTGCCAGCAGCTTAGCGCTTCTTGGGGCAGGTGAAAAACTGTTTTTT